The sequence of this T cell receptor beta chain was determined in a study of cytomegalovirus exposure and HLA in healthy donors. On this clone itself: Its specificity is not known.

Study outcomes and limitations: In a later analysis, about 17,000 TCR beta sequences were associated with HLA alleles at 0.05 false discovery rate.

CDR1 SNHLY and CDR2 FYNNEI come from the germline V gene. This CDR3 is 16 amino acids long. Trimming cost V 1 base and J 3 bases, with 15 bases left between them. The PCR was carried out with 60 Vbeta primers and 13 Jbeta primers. Only in-frame clones appear in the TCRdb table, and some are missing; sequencing was by immunoSEQ multiplex PCR. The table lists around 64,000 clones, 75% to 85% of them singletons, with 7% to 8% in the top ten. The J gene is TRBJ1-2, the V gene TRBV2; D is possibly TRBD1 (6 bases). The TCR sequence derives from a man in his late teens or twenties in good health and CMV-seropositive. Specimen: PBMCs. In nucleotides, the CDR3 is TGTGCCAGCAGTGAAGGTTTGCTACAGGGAGACTATGGCTACACCTTC. This sequence encodes CASSEGLLQGDYGYTF.